The entry below describes one T cell receptor (beta chain). The record originates from a study of cytomegalovirus exposure and HLA in healthy donors. V was clipped by 5 bases and J by 5 bases; unmatched bases: 4. CDR1 SGHTA and CDR2 FQGNSA come from the germline V gene. The CDR3 extends over 14 amino acids. The PCR used 60 Vbeta and 13 Jbeta primers. Repertoires were generated with immunoSEQ multiplex PCR, while TCRdb's copy carries only in-frame clones and drops some. The table records roughly 120,000 clones, around 80% of them present only once. Sequenced material: PBMCs. The chain links TRBV7-2 to TRBJ2-3; 10 positions match TRBD2. This sequence originates from a man aged 18 to 30 in good health and CMV-seronegative. CDR3 DNA: TGTGCCAGCAGCCCAAGACTAGCGGGAGATACGCAGTATTTT. Translation: CASSPRLAGDTQYF. Full variable domain (remainder filled in from reference TRBV7-2 and TRBJ2-3): GAGVSQSPSNKVTEKGKDVELRCDPISGHTALYWYRQSLGQGLEFLIYFQGNSAPDKSGLPSDRFSAERTGGSVSTLTIQRTQQEDSAVYLCASSPRLAGDTQYFGPGTRLTVL.